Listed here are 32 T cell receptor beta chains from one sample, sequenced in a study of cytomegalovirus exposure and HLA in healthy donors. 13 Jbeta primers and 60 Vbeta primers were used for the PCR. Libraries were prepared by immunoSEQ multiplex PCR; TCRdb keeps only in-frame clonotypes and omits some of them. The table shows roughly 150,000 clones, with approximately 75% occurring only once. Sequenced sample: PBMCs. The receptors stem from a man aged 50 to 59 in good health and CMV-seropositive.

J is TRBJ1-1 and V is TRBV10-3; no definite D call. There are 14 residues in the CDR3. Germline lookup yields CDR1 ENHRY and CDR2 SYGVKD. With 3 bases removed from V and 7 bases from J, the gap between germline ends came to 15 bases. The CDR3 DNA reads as TGTGCCATCAGTGATTTTTCAGACTCTTATGAAGCTTTCTTT. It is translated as CAISDFSDSYEAFF.

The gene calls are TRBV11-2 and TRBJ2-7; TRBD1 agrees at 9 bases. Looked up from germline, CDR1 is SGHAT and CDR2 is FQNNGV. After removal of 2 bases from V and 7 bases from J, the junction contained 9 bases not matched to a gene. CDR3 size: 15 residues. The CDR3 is CASSLKWGQGREQYF. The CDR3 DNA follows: TGTGCCAGCAGCTTAAAGTGGGGACAGGGTAGGGAGCAGTACTTC.

The CDR3 DNA reads TGTGCCAGCAGCTCCCGGGAGGTCCAAGAGACCCAGTACTTC. This sequence encodes CASSSREVQETQYF. The rearrangement uses TRBV7-2 and TRBJ2-5; 7 nucleotides align to TRBD2. J lost 1 base, V lost 4 bases, and 3 bases had no gene match. Germline CDR1 reads SGHTA; CDR2 reads FQGNSA. The CDR3 has 14 amino acids.

This chain's CDR3 is CASSLQGAYNEQFF. The CDR3, as DNA: TGTGCCAGCAGCTTACAGGGGGCCTACAATGAGCAGTTCTTC. The chain joins TRBV11-3 to TRBJ2-1, with 7 positions matching TRBD1. Germline V CDR1 and CDR2: SGHNT, YENEEA. The CDR3 is 14 amino acids. V was pared by 2 bases and J by 2 bases, with 0 bases of the junction left unmatched.

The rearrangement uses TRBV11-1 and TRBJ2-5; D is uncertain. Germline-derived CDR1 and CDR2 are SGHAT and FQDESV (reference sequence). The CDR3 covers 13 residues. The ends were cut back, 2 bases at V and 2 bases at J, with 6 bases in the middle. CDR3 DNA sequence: TGTGCCAGCAGCTTACTAGAGCAAGAGACCCAGTACTTC. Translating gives CASSLLEQETQYF. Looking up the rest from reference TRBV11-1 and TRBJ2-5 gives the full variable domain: EAEVAQSPRYKITEKSQAVAFWCDPISGHATLYWYRQILGQGPELLVQFQDESVVDDSQLPKDRFSAERLKGVDSTLKIQPAELGDSAMYLCASSLLEQETQYFGPGTRLLVL.

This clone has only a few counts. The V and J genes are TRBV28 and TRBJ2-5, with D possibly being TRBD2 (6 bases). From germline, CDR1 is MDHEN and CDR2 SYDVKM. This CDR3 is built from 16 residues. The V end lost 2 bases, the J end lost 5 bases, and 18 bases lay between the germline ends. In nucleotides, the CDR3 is TGTGCCAGCAGTTTAGGGGGACCGGGGGTGGGGGAGACCCAGTACTTC. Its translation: CASSLGGPGVGETQYF. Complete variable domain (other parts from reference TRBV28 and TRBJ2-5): DVKVTQSSRYLVKRTGEKVFLECVQDMDHENMFWYRQDPGLGLRLIYFSYDVKMKEKGDIPEGYSVSREKKERFSLILESASTNQTSMYLCASSLGGPGVGETQYFGPGTRLLVL.

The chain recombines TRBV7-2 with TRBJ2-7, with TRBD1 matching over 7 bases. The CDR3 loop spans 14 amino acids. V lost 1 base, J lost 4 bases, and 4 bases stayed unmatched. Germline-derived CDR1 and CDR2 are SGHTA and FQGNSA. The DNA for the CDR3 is TGTGCCAGCAGCTTAGGGACAGGTGCTTACGAGCAGTACTTC. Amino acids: CASSLGTGAYEQYF. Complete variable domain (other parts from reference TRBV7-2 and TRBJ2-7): GAGVSQSPSNKVTEKGKDVELRCDPISGHTALYWYRQSLGQGLEFLIYFQGNSAPDKSGLPSDRFSAERTGGSVSTLTIQRTQQEDSAVYLCASSLGTGAYEQYFGPGTRLTVT.

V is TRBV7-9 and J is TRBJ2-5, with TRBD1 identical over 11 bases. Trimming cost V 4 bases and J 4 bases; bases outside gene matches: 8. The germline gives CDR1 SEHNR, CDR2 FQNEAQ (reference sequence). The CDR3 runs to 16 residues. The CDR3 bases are TGTGCCAGCAGCTCCTCGGGGACAGGGGGAGGAGAGACCCAGTACTTC. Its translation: CASSSSGTGGGETQYF.

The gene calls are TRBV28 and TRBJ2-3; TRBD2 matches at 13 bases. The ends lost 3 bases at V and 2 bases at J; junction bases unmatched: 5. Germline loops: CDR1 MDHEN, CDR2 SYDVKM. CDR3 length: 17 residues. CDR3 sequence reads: CASSFFTSGGDTDTQYF. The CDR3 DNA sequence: TGTGCCAGCAGTTTCTTTACTAGCGGGGGGGACACAGATACGCAGTATTTT.

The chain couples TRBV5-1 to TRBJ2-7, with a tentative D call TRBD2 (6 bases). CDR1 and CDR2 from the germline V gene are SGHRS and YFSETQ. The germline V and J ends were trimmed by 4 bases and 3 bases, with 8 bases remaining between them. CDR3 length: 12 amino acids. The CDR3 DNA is TGCGCCAGCAGCGGGGACTTCTACGAGCAGTACTTC. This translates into CASSGDFYEQYF.

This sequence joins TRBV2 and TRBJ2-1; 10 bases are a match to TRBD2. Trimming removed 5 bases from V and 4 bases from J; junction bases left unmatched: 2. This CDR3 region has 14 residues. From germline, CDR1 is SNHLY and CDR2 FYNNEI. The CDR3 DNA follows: TGTGCCAGCAGTTGGACTAGCGGATACAATGAGCAGTTCTTC. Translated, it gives CASSWTSGYNEQFF.

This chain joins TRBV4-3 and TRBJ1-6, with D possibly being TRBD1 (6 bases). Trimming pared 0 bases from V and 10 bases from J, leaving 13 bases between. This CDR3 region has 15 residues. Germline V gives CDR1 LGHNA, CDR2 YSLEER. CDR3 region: CASSQENRELSPLHF. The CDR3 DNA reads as TGCGCCAGCAGCCAAGAAAACAGGGAATTGTCACCCCTCCACTTT.

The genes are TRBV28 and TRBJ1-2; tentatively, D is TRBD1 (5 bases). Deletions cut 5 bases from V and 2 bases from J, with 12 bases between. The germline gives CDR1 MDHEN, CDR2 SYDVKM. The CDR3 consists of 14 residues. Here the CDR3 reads CASSLQGGNYGYTF. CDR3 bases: TGTGCCAGCAGTCTCCAGGGCGGAAACTATGGCTACACCTTC.

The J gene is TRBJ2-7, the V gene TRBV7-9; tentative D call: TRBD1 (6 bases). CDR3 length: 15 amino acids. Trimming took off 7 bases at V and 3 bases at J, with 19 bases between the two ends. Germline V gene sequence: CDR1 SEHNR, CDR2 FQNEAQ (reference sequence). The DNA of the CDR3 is TGTGCCAGCACCAACCCCGGGACACGAATCTACGAGCAGTACTTC. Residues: CASTNPGTRIYEQYF.

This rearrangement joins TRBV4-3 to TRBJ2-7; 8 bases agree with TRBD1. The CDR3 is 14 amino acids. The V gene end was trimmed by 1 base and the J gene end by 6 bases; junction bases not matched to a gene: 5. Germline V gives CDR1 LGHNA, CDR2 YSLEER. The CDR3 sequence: CASSQGAGGREQYF. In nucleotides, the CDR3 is TGCGCCAGCAGCCAAGGGGCAGGGGGCCGCGAGCAGTACTTC.

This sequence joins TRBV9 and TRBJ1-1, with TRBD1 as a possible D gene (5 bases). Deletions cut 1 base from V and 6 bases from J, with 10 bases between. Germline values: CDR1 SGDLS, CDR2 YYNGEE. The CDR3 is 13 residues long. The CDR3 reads CASSVPGRAEAFF. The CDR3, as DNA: TGTGCCAGCAGCGTACCAGGGAGGGCTGAAGCTTTCTTT.

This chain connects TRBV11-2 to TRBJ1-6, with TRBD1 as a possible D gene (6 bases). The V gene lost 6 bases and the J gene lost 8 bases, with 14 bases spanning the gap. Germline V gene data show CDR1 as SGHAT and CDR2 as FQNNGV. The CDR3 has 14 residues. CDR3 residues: CASRVQGIYSPLHF. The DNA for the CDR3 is TGTGCCAGCAGGGTACAGGGAATCTATTCACCCCTCCACTTT.

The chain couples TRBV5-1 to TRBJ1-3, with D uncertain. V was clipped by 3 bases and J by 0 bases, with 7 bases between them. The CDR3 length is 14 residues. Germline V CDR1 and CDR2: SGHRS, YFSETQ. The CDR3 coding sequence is TGCGCCAGCAGCTCAGGCTACTCTGGAAACACCATATATTTT. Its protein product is CASSSGYSGNTIYF. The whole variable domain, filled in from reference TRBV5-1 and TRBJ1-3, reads KAGVTQTPRYLIKTRGQQVTLSCSPISGHRSVSWYQQTPGQGLQFLFEYFSETQRNKGNFPGRFSGRQFSNSRSEMNVSTLELGDSALYLCASSSGYSGNTIYFGEGSWLTVV.

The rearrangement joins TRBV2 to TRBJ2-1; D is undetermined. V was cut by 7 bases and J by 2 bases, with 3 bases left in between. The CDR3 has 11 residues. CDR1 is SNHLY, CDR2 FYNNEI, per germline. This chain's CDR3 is CASITYNEQFF. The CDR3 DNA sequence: TGTGCCAGCATCACCTACAATGAGCAGTTCTTC.

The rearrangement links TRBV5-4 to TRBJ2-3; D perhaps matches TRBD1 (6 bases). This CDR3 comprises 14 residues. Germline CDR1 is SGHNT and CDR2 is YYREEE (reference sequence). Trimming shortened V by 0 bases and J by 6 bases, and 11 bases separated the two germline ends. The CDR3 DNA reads TGTGCCAGCAGCTTGGCCAGGGGCGAGGATACGCAGTATTTT. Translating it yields CASSLARGEDTQYF.

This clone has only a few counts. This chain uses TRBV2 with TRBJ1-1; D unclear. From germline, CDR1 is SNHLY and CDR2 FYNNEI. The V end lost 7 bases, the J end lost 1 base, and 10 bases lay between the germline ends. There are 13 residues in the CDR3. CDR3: CASTLDKNTEAFF. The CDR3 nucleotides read TGTGCCAGCACCCTCGACAAGAACACTGAAGCTTTCTTT.

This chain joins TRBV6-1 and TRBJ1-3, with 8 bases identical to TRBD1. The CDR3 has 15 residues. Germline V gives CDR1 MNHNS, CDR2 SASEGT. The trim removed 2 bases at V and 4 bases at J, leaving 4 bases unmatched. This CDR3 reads CASSERTGFGNTIYF. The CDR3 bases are TGTGCCAGCAGTGAACGGACAGGGTTCGGAAACACCATATATTTT.

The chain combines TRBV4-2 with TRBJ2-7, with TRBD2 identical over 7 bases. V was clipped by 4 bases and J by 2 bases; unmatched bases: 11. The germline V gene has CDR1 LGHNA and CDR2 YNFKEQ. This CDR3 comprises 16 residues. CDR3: CASSLPTASGPYEQYF. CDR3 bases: TGTGCCAGCAGCCTCCCCACGGCTAGCGGCCCCTACGAGCAGTACTTC.

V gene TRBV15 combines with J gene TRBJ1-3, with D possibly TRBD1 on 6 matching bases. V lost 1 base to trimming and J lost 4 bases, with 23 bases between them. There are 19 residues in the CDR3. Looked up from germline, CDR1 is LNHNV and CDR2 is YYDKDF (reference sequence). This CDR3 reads CATSRAFGGPDPDGNTIYF. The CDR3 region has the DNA TGTGCCACCAGCAGAGCCTTCGGGGGGCCCGACCCGGACGGAAACACCATATATTTT.

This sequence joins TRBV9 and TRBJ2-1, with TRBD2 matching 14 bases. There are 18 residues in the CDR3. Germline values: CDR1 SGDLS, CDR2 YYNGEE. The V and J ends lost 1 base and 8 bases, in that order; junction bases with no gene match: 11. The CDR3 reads CASSVSPMTSGGEDEQFF. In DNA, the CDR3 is TGTGCCAGCAGCGTATCCCCTATGACTAGCGGGGGGGAGGATGAGCAGTTCTTC.

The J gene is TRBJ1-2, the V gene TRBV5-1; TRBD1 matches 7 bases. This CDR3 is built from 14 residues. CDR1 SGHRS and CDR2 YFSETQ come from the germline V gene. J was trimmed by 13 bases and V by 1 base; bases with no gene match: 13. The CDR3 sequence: CASSLSGQLVSSTF. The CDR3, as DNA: TGCGCCAGCAGCTTGTCGGGACAGCTAGTGAGTTCCACCTTC.

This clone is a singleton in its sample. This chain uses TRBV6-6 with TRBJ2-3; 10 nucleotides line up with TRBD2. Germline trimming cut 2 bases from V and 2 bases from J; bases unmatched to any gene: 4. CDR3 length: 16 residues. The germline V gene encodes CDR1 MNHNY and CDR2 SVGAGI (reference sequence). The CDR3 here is CASSYGLAGVTDTQYF. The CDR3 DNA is TGTGCCAGCAGTTACGGCCTAGCGGGGGTCACAGATACGCAGTATTTT.

The CDR3 DNA follows: TGTGCCAGCAGCCCCATGGGACAGGGGGCGACCGAGCAGTACTTC. This gives the protein CASSPMGQGATEQYF. The chain has TRBV4-2 and TRBJ2-7; 12 bases are a match to TRBD1. CDR1 and CDR2 (germline): LGHNA, YNFKEQ. The J segment lost 6 bases and the V segment lost 4 bases, leaving 7 bases of the junction unmatched. This CDR3 comprises 15 residues.

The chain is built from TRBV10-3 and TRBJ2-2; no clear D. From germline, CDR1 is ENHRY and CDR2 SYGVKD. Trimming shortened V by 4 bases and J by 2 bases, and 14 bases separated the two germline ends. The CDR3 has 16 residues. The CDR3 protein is CAISGVAASNTGELFF. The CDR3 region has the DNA TGTGCCATCAGTGGTGTGGCGGCCTCCAACACCGGGGAGCTGTTTTTT.

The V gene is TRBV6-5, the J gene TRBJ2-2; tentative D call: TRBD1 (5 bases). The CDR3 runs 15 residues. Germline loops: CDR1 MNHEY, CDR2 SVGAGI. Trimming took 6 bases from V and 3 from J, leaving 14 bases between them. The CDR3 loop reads CASSPDRSYTGELFF. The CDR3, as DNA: TGTGCCAGCAGCCCCGACAGATCTTACACCGGGGAGCTGTTTTTT.

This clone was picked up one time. The CDR3 nucleotides read TGTGCCAGCAGCCAAGGACAGGGGGCGTACAATGAGCAGTTCTTC. This translates into CASSQGQGAYNEQFF. The rearrangement joins TRBV11-2 to TRBJ2-1; 11 bases map to TRBD1. The germline V gene has CDR1 SGHAT and CDR2 FQNNGV. Trimming removed 5 bases from V and 4 bases from J; junction bases left unmatched: 4. The CDR3 sequence is 15 residues long.

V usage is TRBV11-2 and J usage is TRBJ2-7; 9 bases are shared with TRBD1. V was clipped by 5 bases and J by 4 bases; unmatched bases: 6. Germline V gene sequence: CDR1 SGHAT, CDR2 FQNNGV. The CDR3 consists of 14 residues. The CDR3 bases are TGTGCCAGCAGCAGTAACAGGGGGCCGTACGAGCAGTACTTC. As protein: CASSSNRGPYEQYF.